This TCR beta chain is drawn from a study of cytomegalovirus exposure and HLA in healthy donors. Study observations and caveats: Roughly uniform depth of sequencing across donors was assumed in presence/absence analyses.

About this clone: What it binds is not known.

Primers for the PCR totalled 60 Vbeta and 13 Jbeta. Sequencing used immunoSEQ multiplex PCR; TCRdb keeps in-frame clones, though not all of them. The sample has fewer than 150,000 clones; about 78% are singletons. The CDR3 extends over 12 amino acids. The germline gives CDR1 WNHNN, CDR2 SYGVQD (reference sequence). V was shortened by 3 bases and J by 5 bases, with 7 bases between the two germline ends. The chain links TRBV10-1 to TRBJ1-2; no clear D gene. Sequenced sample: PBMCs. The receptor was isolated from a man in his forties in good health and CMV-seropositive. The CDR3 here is CASSDPGYGYTF. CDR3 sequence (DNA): TGCGCCAGCAGTGACCCGGGTTATGGCTACACCTTC.